Shown below are 9 T cell receptor beta chains from a single sample sequenced in a study of T cell changes during pregnancy in multiple sclerosis. Method: immunoSEQ multiplex PCR; TCRdb's copy keeps in-frame clones and lacks some. The sample carries 45,000 to 50,000 clones, about 91% recorded once. The sequenced sample was CD4+ T cells from peripheral blood mononuclear cells, obtained in the second trimester of pregnancy. The receptors were sampled from a female donor in good health, enrolled as a control in a pregnancy study.

This chain uses TRBV7-8 with TRBJ2-1; weak D call: TRBD2 (6 bases). Between the trimmed V and J ends, which lost 0 bases and 2 bases, there was a span of 11 bases. Germline V gene lookup returns CDR1 SGHVS and CDR2 FQNEAQ. The CDR3 covers 16 residues. CDR3 sequence reads: CASSLARAGTYNEQFF. The CDR3 DNA reads as TGTGCCAGCAGCTTAGCCCGGGCGGGAACCTACAATGAGCAGTTCTTC.

The J gene is TRBJ2-3, the V gene TRBV30; D is perhaps TRBD2 (5 bases). Germline V gene data show CDR1 as GTSNPN and CDR2 as SVGIG (reference sequence). With 1 base removed from V and 3 bases from J, the gap between germline ends came to 8 bases. The CDR3 loop spans 13 amino acids. The CDR3 spells CAWSARGTDTQYF. The CDR3 DNA reads as TGTGCCTGGAGTGCCCGGGGAACAGATACGCAGTATTTT.

The J gene is TRBJ1-1, the V gene TRBV19, with D possibly matching TRBD1 (5 bases). There are 13 residues in the CDR3. Trimming left V 2 bases short and J 6 bases short, with 10 bases between. Germline-derived CDR1 and CDR2 are LNHDA and SQIVND (reference sequence). DNA for the CDR3: TGTGCCAGTAGTATACGGGGGGTTTCTGAAGCTTTCTTT. It is translated as CASSIRGVSEAFF.

This clone was seen only a few times. Written as DNA, the CDR3 is TGTGCCTGGATACGGACACGAACATCTGAAGCTTTCTTT. Protein product: CAWIRTRTSEAFF. The rearrangement links TRBV30 to TRBJ1-1; perhaps TRBD1 as D (5 bases). This CDR3 region has 13 residues. CDR1 and CDR2 (germline): GTSNPN, SVGIG (reference sequence). The V end was cut by 4 bases, the J end by 6 bases, with 15 bases between.

This chain uses TRBV5-1 with TRBJ1-6, with 11 bases that match TRBD1. The germline V gene has CDR1 SGHRS and CDR2 YFSETQ. Germline trimming cut 0 bases from V and 9 bases from J; bases unmatched to any gene: 2. The CDR3 totals 15 residues. Written as DNA, the CDR3 is TGCGCCAGCAGCTTGGCGGGACAGGGGGTTTCACCCCTCCACTTT. Residues: CASSLAGQGVSPLHF.

The chain has TRBV5-5 and TRBJ1-4, with unresolved D. With 0 bases removed from V and 6 bases from J, the gap between germline ends came to 12 bases. The CDR3 runs to 15 residues. The germline gives CDR1 SGHKS, CDR2 YYEKEE (reference sequence). The DNA of the CDR3 is TGTGCCAGCAGCTTGGATAACACCGTGGATGAAAAACTGTTTTTT. Amino acids: CASSLDNTVDEKLFF.

The gene calls are TRBV14 and TRBJ1-5; no clear D. The CDR3 runs 14 residues. Trimming removed 4 bases from V and 6 bases from J, with 13 bases in between. In germline, CDR1 is SGHDN, CDR2 FVKESK. CDR3 sequence (DNA): TGTGCCAGCAGCCCCGGACTCCCGGGTCAGCCCCAGCATTTT. Protein product: CASSPGLPGQPQHF.

This clone was found a few times. The chain has TRBV4-1 and TRBJ1-1; 8 nucleotides match TRBD1. The germline CDR1 and CDR2 sequences are MGHRA and YSYEKL. The CDR3 runs 16 residues. The junction had 9 bases not matched to a gene; V was cut back by 0 bases and J by 6 bases. This chain's CDR3 is CASSQDRGRGHAEAFF. The CDR3 DNA is TGCGCCAGCAGCCAAGATCGAGGCAGGGGGCACGCTGAAGCTTTCTTT.

The chain is built from TRBV12-1 and TRBJ2-7; the D segment call TRBD2 is taken from the table without a DNA check. TRBV12-1 is reported as a pseudogene. The CDR3 covers 16 residues. CDR3 coding DNA: TGTGCCAGCAGCTTTGGTGGGAGGCGATCTTCCTACGAGCAGTACTTC. Its protein is CASSFGGRRSSYEQYF.